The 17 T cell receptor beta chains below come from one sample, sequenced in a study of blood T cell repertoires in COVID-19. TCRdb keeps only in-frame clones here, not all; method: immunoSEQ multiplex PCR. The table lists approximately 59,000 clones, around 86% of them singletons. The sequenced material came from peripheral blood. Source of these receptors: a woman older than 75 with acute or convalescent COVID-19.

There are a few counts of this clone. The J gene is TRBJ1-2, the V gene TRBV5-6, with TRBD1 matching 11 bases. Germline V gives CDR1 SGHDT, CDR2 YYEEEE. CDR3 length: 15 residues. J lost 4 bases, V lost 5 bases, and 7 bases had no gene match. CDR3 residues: CASRPTGTGGYGYTF. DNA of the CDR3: TGTGCCAGCAGGCCGACCGGGACAGGGGGCTATGGCTACACCTTC.

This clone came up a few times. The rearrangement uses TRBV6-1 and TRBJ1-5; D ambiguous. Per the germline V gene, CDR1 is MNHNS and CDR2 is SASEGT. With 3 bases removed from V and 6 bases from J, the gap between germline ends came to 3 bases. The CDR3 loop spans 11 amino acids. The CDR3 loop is CASSDVQPQHF. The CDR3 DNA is TGTGCCAGCAGTGACGTTCAGCCCCAGCATTTT.

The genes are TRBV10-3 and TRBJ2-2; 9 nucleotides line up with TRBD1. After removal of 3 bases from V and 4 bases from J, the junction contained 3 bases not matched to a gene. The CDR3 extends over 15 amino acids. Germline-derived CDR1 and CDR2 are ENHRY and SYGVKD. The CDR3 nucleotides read TGTGCCATCAGTGACCCGGACAGGGGCACCGGGGAGCTGTTTTTT. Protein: CAISDPDRGTGELFF.

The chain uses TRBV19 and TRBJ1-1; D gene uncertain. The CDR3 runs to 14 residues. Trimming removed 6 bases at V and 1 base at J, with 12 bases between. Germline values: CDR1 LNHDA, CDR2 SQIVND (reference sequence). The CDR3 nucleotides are TGTGCCAGTAGCGTCAAACTTGAGAACACTGAAGCTTTCTTT. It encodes CASSVKLENTEAFF.

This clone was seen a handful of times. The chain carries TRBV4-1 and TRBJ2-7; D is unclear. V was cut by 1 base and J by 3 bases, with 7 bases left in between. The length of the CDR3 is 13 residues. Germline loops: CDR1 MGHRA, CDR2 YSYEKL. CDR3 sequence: CASSQVRFYEQYF. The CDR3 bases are TGCGCCAGCAGCCAAGTTCGGTTCTACGAGCAGTACTTC.

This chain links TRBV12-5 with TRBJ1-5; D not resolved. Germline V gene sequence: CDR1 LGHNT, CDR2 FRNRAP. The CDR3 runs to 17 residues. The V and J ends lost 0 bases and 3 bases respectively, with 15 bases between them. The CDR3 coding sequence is TGTGCTAGTGGTTTGGTTCTGGCAGGCCGATTCAATCAGCCCCAGCATTTT. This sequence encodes CASGLVLAGRFNQPQHF.

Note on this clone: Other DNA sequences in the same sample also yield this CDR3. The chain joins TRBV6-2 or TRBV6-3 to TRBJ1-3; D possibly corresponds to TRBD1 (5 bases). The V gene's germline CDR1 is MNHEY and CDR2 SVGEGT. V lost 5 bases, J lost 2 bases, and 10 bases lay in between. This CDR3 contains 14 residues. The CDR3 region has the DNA TGTGCCAGCAGTCCCGGGGGGGCTGGAAACACCATATATTTT. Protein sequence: CASSPGGAGNTIYF.

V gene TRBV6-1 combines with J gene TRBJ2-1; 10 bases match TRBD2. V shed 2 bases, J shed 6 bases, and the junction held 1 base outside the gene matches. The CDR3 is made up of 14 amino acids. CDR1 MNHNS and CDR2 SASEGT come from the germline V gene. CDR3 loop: CASSETSGANEQFF. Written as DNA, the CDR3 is TGTGCCAGCAGTGAAACTAGCGGGGCCAATGAGCAGTTCTTC.

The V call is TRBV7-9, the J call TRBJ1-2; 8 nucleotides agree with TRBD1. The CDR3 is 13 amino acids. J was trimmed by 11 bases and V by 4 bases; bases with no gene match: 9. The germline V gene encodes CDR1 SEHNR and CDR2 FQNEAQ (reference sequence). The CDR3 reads CASSSSLQGEYTF. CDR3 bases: TGTGCCAGCAGCTCTTCCTTACAGGGGGAGTACACCTTC.

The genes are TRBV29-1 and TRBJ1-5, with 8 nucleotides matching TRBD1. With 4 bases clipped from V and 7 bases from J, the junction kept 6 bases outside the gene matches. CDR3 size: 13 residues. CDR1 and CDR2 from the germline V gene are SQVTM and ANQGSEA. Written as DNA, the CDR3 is TGCAGCGTTGCCTTGACAGGGGAGCAGCCCCAGCATTTT. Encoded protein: CSVALTGEQPQHF.

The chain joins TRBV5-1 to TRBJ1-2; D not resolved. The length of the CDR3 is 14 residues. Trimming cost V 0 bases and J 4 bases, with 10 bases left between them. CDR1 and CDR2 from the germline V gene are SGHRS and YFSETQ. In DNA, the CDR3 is TGCGCCAGCAGCTTGGGTCACACCACCTATGGCTACACCTTC. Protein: CASSLGHTTYGYTF.

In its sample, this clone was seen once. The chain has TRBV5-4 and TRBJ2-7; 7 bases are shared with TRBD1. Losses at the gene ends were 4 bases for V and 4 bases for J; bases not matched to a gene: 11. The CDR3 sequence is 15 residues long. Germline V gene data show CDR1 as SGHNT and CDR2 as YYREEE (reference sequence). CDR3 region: CASSVAFGTVYEQYF. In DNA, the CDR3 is TGTGCCAGCAGCGTGGCTTTTGGGACAGTGTACGAGCAGTACTTC.

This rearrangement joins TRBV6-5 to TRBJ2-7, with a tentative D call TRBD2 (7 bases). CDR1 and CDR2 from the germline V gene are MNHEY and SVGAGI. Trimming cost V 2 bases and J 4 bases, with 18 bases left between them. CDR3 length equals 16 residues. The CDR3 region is CASSYDGTTQGYEQYF. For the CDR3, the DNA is TGTGCCAGCAGTTACGATGGGACTACCCAGGGGTACGAGCAGTACTTC.

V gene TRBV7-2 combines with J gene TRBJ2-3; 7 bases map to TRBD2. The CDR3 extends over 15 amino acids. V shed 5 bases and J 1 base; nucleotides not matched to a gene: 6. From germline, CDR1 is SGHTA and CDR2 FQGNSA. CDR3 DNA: TGTGCCAGCAGCCCCGGACTAGTAGGCACAGATACGCAGTATTTT. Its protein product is CASSPGLVGTDTQYF.

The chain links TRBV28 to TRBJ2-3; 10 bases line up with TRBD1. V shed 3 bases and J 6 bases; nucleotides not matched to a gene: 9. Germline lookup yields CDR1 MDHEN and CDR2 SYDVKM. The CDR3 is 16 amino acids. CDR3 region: CASSFSRQGATDTQYF. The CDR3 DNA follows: TGTGCCAGCAGTTTTTCCCGACAGGGGGCAACGGATACGCAGTATTTT.

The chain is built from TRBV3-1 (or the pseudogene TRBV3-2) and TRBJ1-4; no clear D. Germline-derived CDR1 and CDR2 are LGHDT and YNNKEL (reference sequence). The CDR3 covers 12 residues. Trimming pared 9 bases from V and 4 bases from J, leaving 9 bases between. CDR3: CASRRGNEKLFF. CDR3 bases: TGTGCCAGTCGTCGGGGTAATGAAAAACTGTTTTTT.

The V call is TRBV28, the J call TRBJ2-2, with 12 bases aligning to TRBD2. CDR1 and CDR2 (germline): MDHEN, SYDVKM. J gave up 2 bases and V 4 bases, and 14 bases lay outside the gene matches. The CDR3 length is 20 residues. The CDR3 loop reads CASSSPGTATSGGNTGELFF. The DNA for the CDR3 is TGTGCCAGCAGTTCCCCCGGGACGGCGACTAGCGGGGGCAACACCGGGGAGCTGTTTTTT.